This record looks at one TCR beta chain sequence and its context. These data belong to a study of blood T cell repertoires in COVID-19. Profiled with immunoSEQ multiplex PCR; TCRdb holds only in-frame clones, not every one. Altogether about 230,000 clones are present, about nine tenths being singletons, with the ten largest covering 15% to 19%. V was cut by 7 bases and J by 0 bases, with 16 bases left in between. The germline CDR1 and CDR2 sequences are LGHNT and FRNRAP. This CDR3 comprises 16 residues. The sample was PBMCs or T cells enriched from blood (not recorded which). The V call is TRBV12-5, the J call TRBJ2-1; D perhaps matches TRBD1 (5 bases). This clonotype was sampled from a man between 18 and 29 years old who had recovered from COVID-19. CDR3 loop: CASAIDGASSYNEQFF. The CDR3 coding sequence is TGTGCTAGTGCCATCGATGGGGCCAGCTCCTACAATGAGCAGTTCTTC.